Presented here are 29 T cell receptor beta chains from one specimen sequenced in a study of blood T cell repertoires in COVID-19. Assay used: immunoSEQ multiplex PCR; TCRdb lists only in-frame clones, some missing. The sample contains around 65,000 clones, around four fifths of which appear only once. The sequenced sample consisted of peripheral blood. These receptors all come from a man in his sixties or seventies with acute or convalescent COVID-19.

The chain recombines TRBV11-2 with TRBJ2-2; D is unclear. The CDR3 covers 13 residues. Germline loops: CDR1 SGHAT, CDR2 FQNNGV. V lost 0 bases and J 8 bases, leaving 7 bases between the germline ends. Written as DNA, the CDR3 is TGTGCCAGCAGCTTAGATCTGGCTGGGGAGCTGTTTTTT. Amino acid sequence: CASSLDLAGELFF. Looking up the rest from reference TRBV11-2 and TRBJ2-2 gives the full variable domain: EAGVAQSPRYKIIEKRQSVAFWCNPISGHATLYWYQQILGQGPKLLIQFQNNGVVDDSQLPKDRFSAERLKGVDSTLKIQPAKLEDSAVYLCASSLDLAGELFFGEGSRLTVL.

The rearrangement links TRBV2 to TRBJ1-4; TRBD1 matches 8 bases. Trimming took 5 bases from V and 4 from J; bases not matched to a gene: 3. The CDR3 is 14 amino acids. The germline CDR1 and CDR2 sequences are SNHLY and FYNNEI. CDR3 in amino acids: CASSRDRSNEKLFF. As DNA, the CDR3 is TGTGCCAGCAGTAGGGACAGGAGTAATGAAAAACTGTTTTTT.

This sequence joins TRBV7-6 and TRBJ2-2; D is undetermined. The CDR3 loop spans 14 amino acids. From germline, CDR1 is SGHVS and CDR2 FNYEAQ. The CDR3 loop reads CDIAGHPNTGELFF. DNA for the CDR3: TGTGACATAGCTGGCCATCCGAACACCGGGGAGCTGTTTTTT.

The chain joins TRBV7-9 to TRBJ1-2, with 8 bases fitting TRBD1. The V and J ends lost 5 bases and 4 bases, in that order; junction bases with no gene match: 9. Germline V gene data show CDR1 as SEHNR and CDR2 as FQNEAQ (reference sequence). The CDR3 consists of 15 residues. CDR3 residues: CASSPGLGQGYGYTF. CDR3 bases: TGTGCCAGCAGCCCGGGGCTAGGACAGGGCTATGGCTACACCTTC.

The gene calls are TRBV2 and TRBJ1-5; no clear D. The germline CDR1 and CDR2 sequences are SNHLY and FYNNEI. This CDR3 region has 14 residues. V was shortened by 3 bases and J by 7 bases, with 13 bases between the two germline ends. The CDR3 loop reads CASSERPTSQPQHF. The CDR3 DNA reads as TGTGCCAGCAGTGAGAGGCCTACCTCGCAGCCCCAGCATTTT.

The gene calls are TRBV9 and TRBJ2-6, with D unresolved. Germline assignment: CDR1 SGDLS and CDR2 YYNGEE. Trimming left V 4 bases short and J 0 bases short, with 5 bases between. The CDR3 spans 14 residues. The CDR3 sequence: CASSLISGANVLTF. Here the CDR3 DNA reads TGTGCCAGCAGCTTAATCTCTGGGGCCAACGTCCTGACTTTC.

The V call is TRBV11-2, the J call TRBJ2-1, with 7 bases lining up with TRBD2. V shed 1 base, J shed 7 bases, and the junction held 1 base outside the gene matches. There are 13 residues in the CDR3. Germline CDR1 reads SGHAT; CDR2 reads FQNNGV. The CDR3 region is CASSLGTRNEQFF. As DNA, the CDR3 is TGTGCCAGCAGCTTAGGGACTAGAAATGAGCAGTTCTTC.

V and J are TRBV4-1 and TRBJ1-4; 9 nucleotides match TRBD1. The ends lost 3 bases at V and 5 bases at J; junction bases unmatched: 7. Germline CDR1 is MGHRA and CDR2 is YSYEKL. CDR3 length equals 16 residues. The CDR3 region has the DNA TGCGCCAGCAGCCAGCTACAGGGGGCCCTAAATGAAAAACTGTTTTTT. As protein: CASSQLQGALNEKLFF.

The chain carries TRBV10-3 and TRBJ2-5, with D perhaps matching TRBD2 (6 bases). Trimming shortened V by 0 bases and J by 5 bases, and 10 bases separated the two germline ends. This CDR3 has 14 amino acids. The germline CDR1 and CDR2 sequences are ENHRY and SYGVKD. CDR3 nucleotide sequence: TGTGCCATCAGTGAGTCATTGGAGGGGGAGACCCAGTACTTC. It codes for CAISESLEGETQYF.

The chain combines TRBV7-9 with TRBJ2-2; 8 bases fit TRBD1. Germline trimming cut 7 bases from V and 0 bases from J; bases unmatched to any gene: 16. This CDR3 is 19 amino acids long. Germline CDR1 reads SEHNR; CDR2 reads FQNEAQ (reference sequence). The CDR3 DNA reads TGTGCCAGCACCCCCGTACGGGCCAGGGGGCTCGCGAACACCGGGGAGCTGTTTTTT. As protein: CASTPVRARGLANTGELFF.

The genes are TRBV2 and TRBJ2-3; 7 bases fit TRBD1. The CDR3 extends over 16 amino acids. CDR1 and CDR2 (germline): SNHLY, FYNNEI. V was pared by 7 bases and J by 2 bases, with 12 bases of the junction left unmatched. This CDR3 is CASNLQGTSPTDTQYF. The CDR3 DNA sequence: TGTGCCAGCAATCTACAGGGGACCTCCCCCACAGATACGCAGTATTTT.

J is TRBJ2-7 and V is TRBV5-1, with a weak D call TRBD1 (6 bases). The V end was cut by 6 bases, the J end by 2 bases, with 15 bases between. Germline assignment: CDR1 SGHRS and CDR2 YFSETQ. This CDR3 region has 14 residues. CDR3 sequence (DNA): TGCGCCAGCACCCCCTCGACAGGCACCTACGAGCAGTACTTC. Amino acid sequence: CASTPSTGTYEQYF. Drawing the rest from reference TRBV5-1 and TRBJ2-7, the complete variable domain is KAGVTQTPRYLIKTRGQQVTLSCSPISGHRSVSWYQQTPGQGLQFLFEYFSETQRNKGNFPGRFSGRQFSNSRSEMNVSTLELGDSALYLCASTPSTGTYEQYFGPGTRLTVT.

V usage is TRBV4-1 and J usage is TRBJ1-6; no clear D. CDR3 length: 13 amino acids. With 4 bases removed from V and 9 bases from J, the gap between germline ends came to 10 bases. CDR1 is MGHRA, CDR2 YSYEKL, per germline. DNA for the CDR3: TGCGCCAGCAGCCCGGAGAGAGGTTCACCCCTCCACTTT. Its protein is CASSPERGSPLHF.

CDR3 sequence (DNA): TGTGCCAGCAGCTTAAACAGGGCATCCTATGGCTACACCTTC. This codes for CASSLNRASYGYTF. The V gene is TRBV7-2, the J gene TRBJ1-2, with D perhaps TRBD1 (6 bases). The CDR3 has 14 amino acids. From germline, CDR1 is SGHTA and CDR2 FQGNSA. The germline V and J ends were trimmed by 2 bases and 4 bases, with 11 bases remaining between them.

The genes are TRBV5-4 and TRBJ2-3, with D maybe TRBD1 (5 bases). Trimming removed 1 base from V and 8 bases from J, with 14 bases in between. Germline-derived CDR1 and CDR2 are SGHNT and YYREEE (reference sequence). This CDR3 has 14 amino acids. This CDR3 is CASSLPGKGGTQYF. The DNA for the CDR3 is TGTGCCAGCAGCTTGCCAGGGAAAGGTGGTACGCAGTATTTT.

The chain recombines TRBV20-1 with TRBJ2-7, with D perhaps TRBD1 (6 bases). V was shortened by 5 bases and J by 4 bases, with 9 bases between the two germline ends. The CDR3 loop spans 11 amino acids. CDR1 and CDR2 (germline): DFQATT, SNEGSKA (reference sequence). This CDR3 reads CSAQQGYEQYF. CDR3 bases: TGCAGTGCTCAACAGGGTTACGAGCAGTACTTC.

The V call is TRBV27, the J call TRBJ2-7; D gene ambiguous. Trimming cost V 0 bases and J 0 bases, with 6 bases left between them. The CDR3 sequence is 14 residues long. Per the germline V gene, CDR1 is MNHEY and CDR2 is SMNVEV (reference sequence). CDR3 sequence: CASSLSPSSYEQYF. For the CDR3, the DNA is TGTGCCAGCAGTTTATCTCCCAGCTCCTACGAGCAGTACTTC.

V is TRBV5-1 and J is TRBJ2-3; a weak D match, TRBD2 (6 bases). The CDR3 loop spans 11 amino acids. CDR1 and CDR2 (germline): SGHRS, YFSETQ. Trimming pared 4 bases from V and 11 bases from J, leaving 11 bases between. CDR3: CASSLRDLQYF. CDR3 in DNA: TGCGCCAGCAGCCTACGGGACTTGCAGTATTTT.

The rearrangement joins TRBV5-4 to TRBJ1-1; 7 nucleotides line up with TRBD1. The V gene end was trimmed by 4 bases and the J gene end by 10 bases; junction bases not matched to a gene: 10. CDR1 and CDR2 (germline): SGHNT, YYREEE (reference sequence). The CDR3 covers 13 residues. The CDR3 DNA sequence: TGTGCCAGCAGCCTAGGACAGGTAGAGGTAGCTTTCTTT. As protein: CASSLGQVEVAFF.

V and J are TRBV18 and TRBJ2-1; a weak D match, TRBD1 (6 bases). V was cut by 2 bases and J by 1 base, with 9 bases left in between. The CDR3 loop spans 15 amino acids. Looked up from germline, CDR1 is KGHSH and CDR2 is LQKENI. Here the CDR3 reads CASSPNRESYNEQFF. The CDR3 coding sequence is TGTGCCAGCTCACCAAACAGGGAATCCTACAATGAGCAGTTCTTC.

This chain connects TRBV4-1 to TRBJ2-1, with D possibly being TRBD2 (6 bases). The V gene lost 0 bases and the J gene lost 8 bases, with 17 bases spanning the gap. Germline values: CDR1 MGHRA, CDR2 YSYEKL. The CDR3 is 16 residues long. CDR3 loop: CASSQDVRGLWDEQFF. CDR3 DNA: TGCGCCAGCAGCCAAGATGTGCGGGGCCTATGGGATGAGCAGTTCTTC.

This clone was seen only a few times. The chain joins TRBV5-4 to TRBJ1-2; D gene ambiguous. Germline V gene lookup returns CDR1 SGHNT and CDR2 YYREEE (reference sequence). The CDR3 spans 14 residues. Trimming left V 0 bases short and J 4 bases short, with 10 bases between. CDR3 sequence: CASSLGGETYGYTF. CDR3 in DNA: TGTGCCAGCAGCTTGGGGGGAGAGACCTATGGCTACACCTTC.

Only one count was recorded for this clone. The chain couples TRBV27 to TRBJ1-5; no definite D call. Trimming removed 3 bases at V and 6 bases at J, with 15 bases between. The CDR3 is 15 residues long. Germline values: CDR1 MNHEY, CDR2 SMNVEV (reference sequence). This chain's CDR3 is CASSLNRDGGQPQHF. The DNA for the CDR3 is TGTGCCAGCAGTTTGAACCGAGATGGTGGTCAGCCCCAGCATTTT.

There are a few counts of this clone. CDR3 loop: CAISDRGKKGYGYTF. The CDR3 region has the DNA TGTGCCATCAGTGATCGGGGGAAAAAGGGCTATGGCTACACCTTC. J is TRBJ1-2 and V is TRBV10-3; a weak D match, TRBD1 (5 bases). The CDR3 covers 15 residues. Trimming pared 3 bases from V and 4 bases from J, leaving 15 bases between. Germline loops: CDR1 ENHRY, CDR2 SYGVKD.

The sample holds a few counts of this clone. The gene calls are TRBV9 and TRBJ2-7; 8 positions match TRBD2. V lost 0 bases to trimming and J lost 5 bases; unmatched junction nucleotides: 13. Germline assignment: CDR1 SGDLS and CDR2 YYNGEE. The CDR3 is 17 amino acids. CDR3 residues: CASSVDLIGGASDEQYF. CDR3 DNA sequence: TGTGCCAGCAGCGTAGACCTGATCGGGGGGGCAAGTGACGAGCAGTACTTC.

The chain links TRBV6-5 to TRBJ1-2, with D tentatively TRBD1 (5 bases). The V end lost 2 bases, the J end lost 8 bases, and 12 bases lay between the germline ends. The CDR3 length is 13 residues. Germline V gives CDR1 MNHEY, CDR2 SVGAGI. CDR3 in DNA: TGTGCCAGCAGTTACCGCCTGGGGGGAGGCTACACCTTC. As protein: CASSYRLGGGYTF.

The chain uses TRBV29-1 and TRBJ2-2; TRBD2 matches 10 bases. This CDR3 spans 17 amino acids. With 3 bases clipped from V and 1 base from J, the junction kept 8 bases outside the gene matches. CDR1 is SQVTM and CDR2 is ANQGSEA in the germline V gene. The CDR3 loop is CSVEGVAGGLNTGELFF. CDR3 nucleotides: TGCAGCGTTGAGGGAGTAGCGGGGGGCCTGAACACCGGGGAGCTGTTTTTT.

This chain links TRBV12-3 or TRBV12-4 with TRBJ2-7; possible D gene TRBD1, 5 bases. V was pared by 6 bases and J by 3 bases, with 9 bases between. CDR3 length equals 12 residues. For the CDR3, the DNA is TGTGCCAGCAGCCGACAGAACTACGAGCAGTACTTC. It codes for CASSRQNYEQYF.

DNA of the CDR3: TGTGCCAGTAGTATGGGGGGTATTCGTGAAGCTTTCTTT. It codes for CASSMGGIREAFF. This chain connects TRBV19 to TRBJ1-1, with D tentatively TRBD1 (5 bases). Germline V gives CDR1 LNHDA, CDR2 SQIVND (reference sequence). CDR3 length: 13 residues. Trimming took off 3 bases at V and 7 bases at J, with 12 bases between the two ends.